These T cell receptor beta chains were read from a single sample in a study of T cells in Graves' hyperthyroidism and ophthalmopathy. TCRdb re-derived calls from the multiplex PCR reads in MiXCR, one entry per CDR3 protein. Of hundreds of thousands of distinct CDR3 sequences in the sample, roughly 21% were seen once. The sample comprised blood. These receptors all stem from a man aged 40-55 years with Graves' ophthalmopathy. Each CDR3 is given with its conserved first and last residue. The order of the fields is V gene, clone size, CDR3 length, J gene, D gene, CDR3 protein, CDR3 DNA. D genes are given only for firm matches. Size tells how often a clone was seen (once, few, many) or the class of an expanded clone, and some rows leave it out.

TRBV3-1	NA	13	TRBJ1-2	NA	CASSPGTKGGYTF	TGTGCCAGCAGCCCCGGGACCAAAGGGGGCTACACCTTC
TRBV28	many	16	TRBJ2-3	NA	CASSLGGGGLIDTQYF	TGTGCCAGCAGTTTAGGGGGGGGGGGCCTGATAGATACGCAGTATTTT
TRBV9	NA	15	TRBJ2-1	NA	CASSVLGGGGNEQFF	TGTGCCAGCAGCGTCCTGGGGGGAGGTGGTAATGAGCAGTTCTTC
TRBV4-2	many	12	TRBJ1-6	NA	CASSRFGSPLHF	TGTGCCAGCAGCCGCTTTGGGTCACCCCTCCACTTT
TRBV6-5	few	16	TRBJ1-1	NA	CASSYSRSPGSTEAFF	TGTGCCAGCAGTTACTCGAGGTCCCCCGGGAGCACTGAAGCTTTCTTT
TRBV18	few	15	TRBJ2-2	NA	CASSLLGTETGELFF	TGTGCCAGCTCCCTCCTGGGGACGGAGACCGGGGAGCTGTTTTTT
TRBV6-1	NA	15	TRBJ1-1	NA	CASSEEGRMNTEAFF	TGTGCCAGCAGTGAAGAAGGGAGAATGAACACTGAAGCTTTCTTT
TRBV18	many	14	TRBJ2-1	TRBD1	CASSPRDRVNEQFF	TGTGCCAGCTCACCACGGGACAGGGTCAATGAGCAGTTCTTC
TRBV9	few	13	TRBJ1-1	NA	CASSAGSGTEAFF	TGTGCCAGCAGCGCAGGTTCGGGGACTGAAGCTTTCTTT
TRBV30	many	14	TRBJ1-4	NA	CAWSVAGGSEKLFF	TGTGCCTGGAGTGTAGCCGGGGGCAGTGAAAAACTGTTTTTT
TRBV20-1	NA	16	TRBJ2-5	TRBD1	CSAPDAWDRVKETQYF	TGCAGTGCTCCTGACGCCTGGGACAGAGTGAAAGAGACCCAGTACTTC
TRBV3-1	few	13	TRBJ1-1	NA	CASSLGGLVEAFF	TGTGCCAGCAGCCTGGGGGGCCTTGTGGAAGCTTTCTTT
TRBV19	NA	14	TRBJ2-1	TRBD2	CASSNTASGSEQFF	TGTGCCAGTAGTAATACGGCTAGCGGTTCTGAGCAGTTCTTC
TRBV9	NA	14	TRBJ2-1	TRBD1	CASSPWTGNYEQFF	TGTGCCAGCAGCCCCTGGACAGGGAACTATGAGCAGTTCTTC
TRBV7-2	few	15	TRBJ2-3	NA	CASSLSGLPGDTQYF	TGTGCCAGCAGCCTAAGCGGGCTCCCGGGGGATACGCAGTATTTT
TRBV19	NA	17	TRBJ2-2	TRBD1	CASSIDRQGLYTGELFF	TGTGCCAGTAGTATAGATCGACAGGGGTTGTACACCGGGGAGCTGTTTTTT
TRBV12-3/TRBV12-4	NA	18	TRBJ2-3	TRBD2	CASSLQLTSGASTDTQYF	TGTGCCAGCAGTCTACAGCTCACTAGCGGGGCTAGCACAGATACGCAGTATTTT
TRBV5-1	few	19	TRBJ2-6	TRBD2	CASSSSVTGRPARANVLTF	TGCGCCAGCAGCTCCTCTGTTACCGGGAGGCCCGCTAGGGCCAACGTCCTGACTTTC
TRBV11-2	many	15	TRBJ1-1	NA	CASSPAWGQGTEAFF	TGTGCCAGCAGCCCAGCCTGGGGGCAGGGCACTGAAGCTTTCTTT
TRBV27	many	15	TRBJ2-1	NA	CASTPGTPPGNEQFF	TGTGCCAGCACCCCCGGGACACCCCCGGGTAATGAGCAGTTCTTC
TRBV29-1	NA	12	TRBJ1-2	NA	CSVEESSYGYTF	TGCAGCGTTGAAGAATCCAGTTATGGCTACACCTTC
TRBV2	few	14	TRBJ2-3	TRBD2	CASSEALAGGRLYF	TGTGCCAGCAGTGAAGCCCTAGCGGGGGGACGTTTGTATTTT
TRBV6-1	NA	15	TRBJ2-1	TRBD2	CASSPQERGGNEQFF	TGTGCCAGCAGTCCCCAGGAGCGGGGGGGCAATGAGCAGTTCTTC
TRBV11-2	NA	14	TRBJ2-3	NA	CASTLLASTDTQYF	TGTGCCAGCACACTCTTGGCAAGCACAGATACGCAGTATTTT
TRBV18	NA	13	TRBJ2-7	NA	CASSQQDSYEQYF	TGTGCCAGCTCACAACAGGATAGCTACGAGCAGTACTTC
TRBV3-1	many	12	TRBJ1-1	NA	CASSQVQGVTFF	TGTGCCAGCAGCCAAGTCCAGGGTGTAACTTTCTTT
TRBV29-1	few	13	TRBJ2-7	TRBD1	CSVQDRGPYEQYF	TGCAGCGTGCAGGACAGGGGACCCTACGAGCAGTACTTC
TRBV27	many	14	TRBJ2-5	NA	CASSRYRTGETQYF	TGTGCCAGCAGTAGATACCGTACCGGGGAGACCCAGTACTTC
TRBV19	NA	13	TRBJ2-1	NA	CASSTAIYNEQFF	TGTGCCAGTAGTACAGCGATTTACAATGAGCAGTTCTTC
TRBV28	many	17	TRBJ2-1	TRBD2	CASRSQGGGTSPDEQFF	TGTGCCAGCAGATCCCAGGGAGGGGGGACTAGCCCCGATGAGCAGTTCTTC
TRBV2	many	11	TRBJ1-1	NA	CASIPFSEAFF	TGTGCCAGCATCCCGTTCTCCGAAGCTTTCTTT
TRBV7-9	NA	13	TRBJ2-3	NA	CASSSDPSNTQYF	TGTGCTAGCAGCTCCGACCCATCAAATACGCAGTATTTT
TRBV30	many	15	TRBJ2-1	TRBD2	CAWTSKGLAGGRQFF	TGTGCCTGGACATCTAAAGGGCTAGCGGGGGGGCGTCAGTTCTTC
TRBV5-1	NA	19	TRBJ2-2	TRBD2	CASSFPGQGLAINTGELFF	TGCGCCAGCAGCTTCCCTGGACAGGGACTAGCGATAAACACCGGGGAGCTGTTTTTT
TRBV5-1	many	16	TRBJ2-3	TRBD1	CASSLARETDRYTQYF	TGCGCCAGCAGCTTGGCGAGGGAGACGGACAGGTATACGCAGTATTTT
TRBV11-2	few	18	TRBJ2-7	TRBD2	CASTSLGTTSRNDYEQYF	TGTGCCAGCACCTCACTTGGGACTACCTCCCGCAACGACTACGAGCAGTACTTC
TRBV6-1	few	18	TRBJ2-2	TRBD2	CASSLGLAGGSSTGELFF	TGTGCCAGCAGTCTAGGACTAGCGGGAGGGTCGAGCACCGGGGAGCTGTTTTTT
TRBV19	few	12	TRBJ1-5	NA	CASTSYNQPQHF	TGTGCCAGTACAAGTTACAATCAGCCCCAGCATTTT
TRBV28	many	17	TRBJ2-1	TRBD2	CASSFGLAGGPINEQFF	TGTGCCAGCAGTTTTGGGCTAGCGGGAGGGCCAATCAATGAGCAGTTCTTC
TRBV29-1	few	13	TRBJ2-7	NA	CSVRLAPTYEQYF	TGCAGCGTTCGGTTGGCACCTACCTACGAGCAGTACTTC